Shown below are 32 T cell receptor beta chains from a single sample sequenced in a study of radiation and T cells in renal cell carcinoma. Time point defined: blood 4 weeks post-SBRT, at nephrectomy. Treatment here: 15 Gy SBRT to primary tumor, nephrectomy 4 weeks later. Clones were read by immunoSEQ multiplex PCR, and TCRdb kept only the in-frame ones, dropping some. The table has 150,000 to 200,000 clones, around 89% seen once; the top ten hold 10% to 12%. The material sequenced was blood, taken from a patient whose treatment included radiotherapy and nephrectomy. These receptors were obtained from a woman aged 45-65 years with renal cell carcinoma.

The CDR3, as DNA: TGTGCCAGCACCCAGGGCTTACCAAGCTCCTACAATGAGCAGTTCTTC. It specifies CASTQGLPSSYNEQFF. The rearrangement links TRBV25-1 to TRBJ2-1; D is perhaps TRBD1 (5 bases). V was cut by 7 bases and J by 0 bases, with 16 bases left in between. Germline V gene data show CDR1 as MGHDK and CDR2 as SYGVNS. The CDR3 length is 16 residues.

The rearrangement joins TRBV6-5 to TRBJ1-1; 9 bases line up with TRBD1. CDR1 and CDR2 (germline): MNHEY, SVGAGI. This CDR3 has 14 amino acids. V was clipped by 7 bases and J by 0 bases; unmatched bases: 3. CDR3 amino acids: CASIRDRVNTEAFF. Written as DNA, the CDR3 is TGTGCCAGCATCCGGGACAGGGTGAACACTGAAGCTTTCTTT.

The V gene is TRBV20-1, the J gene TRBJ2-7, with D tentatively TRBD2 (5 bases). Germline V gene sequence: CDR1 DFQATT, CDR2 SNEGSKA (reference sequence). Trimming cost V 4 bases and J 3 bases, with 7 bases left between them. The CDR3 is 11 residues long. The CDR3: CSATEVYEQYF. The CDR3 DNA reads as TGCAGTGCTACGGAGGTCTACGAGCAGTACTTC.

The chain is built from TRBV4-1 and TRBJ1-2; TRBD1 agrees at 9 bases. Germline V lookup: CDR1 MGHRA, CDR2 YSYEKL. The CDR3 totals 15 residues. The V and J ends lost 4 bases and 0 bases, in that order; junction bases with no gene match: 3. CDR3 in amino acids: CASSPGQGTNYGYTF. For the CDR3, the DNA is TGCGCCAGCAGCCCAGGACAGGGGACTAACTATGGCTACACCTTC.

As regards this clone: Other DNA sequences in the sample encode the same CDR3. This rearrangement joins TRBV5-1 to TRBJ2-3; possible D gene TRBD2, 5 bases. V was pared by 2 bases and J by 0 bases, with 10 bases between. Germline V gene sequence: CDR1 SGHRS, CDR2 YFSETQ. The CDR3 is 15 amino acids. The CDR3 sequence is CASSLVGLSTDTQYF. CDR3 in DNA: TGCGCCAGCAGCTTAGTTGGACTTAGCACAGATACGCAGTATTTT.

This clone was seen more than once but under ten times. This chain links TRBV2 with TRBJ1-2; D is uncertain. The CDR3 loop spans 12 amino acids. Trimming shortened V by 4 bases and J by 5 bases, and 8 bases separated the two germline ends. In germline, CDR1 is SNHLY, CDR2 FYNNEI. The CDR3 coding sequence is TGTGCCAGCAGTGGGGCAGGTTATGGCTACACCTTC. Its translation: CASSGAGYGYTF. The whole variable domain, remainder taken from reference TRBV2 and TRBJ1-2, is EPEVTQTPSHQVTQMGQEVILRCVPISNHLYFYWYRQILGQKVEFLVSFYNNEISEKSEIFDDQFSVERPDGSNFTLKIRSTKLEDSAMYFCASSGAGYGYTFGSGTRLTVV.

V and J are TRBV7-9 and TRBJ1-1; D not resolved. This CDR3 has 13 amino acids. V dropped 4 bases and J dropped 7 bases, with 13 bases sitting between them. Germline CDR1 reads SEHNR; CDR2 reads FQNEAQ (reference sequence). This chain's CDR3 is CASSSGSEREAFF. Written as DNA, the CDR3 is TGTGCCAGCAGCTCAGGATCCGAACGTGAAGCTTTCTTT.

This chain connects TRBV7-9 to TRBJ2-5; either TRBD1 or TRBD2 may supply D (5 bases each). The CDR3 is made up of 14 amino acids. Trimming took off 3 bases at V and 5 bases at J, with 13 bases between the two ends. In germline, CDR1 is SEHNR, CDR2 FQNEAQ (reference sequence). CDR3 DNA: TGTGCCAGCAGCTTTCGAAGGGGCGGGGAGACCCAGTACTTC. This gives the protein CASSFRRGGETQYF.

The chain's CDR3 is CASSETGYYYGYTF. CDR3 DNA sequence: TGTGCCAGCAGTGAGACGGGTTATTACTATGGCTACACCTTC. V gene TRBV2 combines with J gene TRBJ1-2; D is undetermined. The CDR3 totals 14 residues. Germline V CDR1 and CDR2: SNHLY, FYNNEI. The V and J ends lost 3 bases and 3 bases respectively, with 11 bases between them.

The chain carries TRBV29-1 and TRBJ2-6; TRBD1 matches 7 bases. The germline gives CDR1 SQVTM, CDR2 ANQGSEA. The CDR3 spans 13 residues. The V and J ends lost 7 bases and 4 bases, in that order; junction bases with no gene match: 4. The CDR3 loop reads CSAGQAGANVLTF. The CDR3, as DNA: TGCAGCGCAGGACAGGCAGGGGCCAACGTCCTGACTTTC.

This clone appeared once. The chain uses TRBV7-2 and TRBJ2-5; D could derive from TRBD1 or TRBD2 (5 bases each). CDR3 length: 16 residues. The germline CDR1 and CDR2 sequences are SGHTA and FQGNSA. Trimming removed 5 bases at V and 2 bases at J, with 18 bases between. The CDR3 loop is CASSLPKGSLQETQYF. CDR3 nucleotide sequence: TGTGCCAGCAGCCTACCGAAGGGGAGTCTTCAAGAGACCCAGTACTTC.

The J gene is TRBJ1-2, the V gene TRBV29-1; 9 bases match TRBD1. Germline V gene data show CDR1 as SQVTM and CDR2 as ANQGSEA. V trimming: 7 bases; J trimming: 0 bases; junction bases outside the gene matches: 6. CDR3 length: 14 residues. This chain's CDR3 is CSASGTGTNYGYTF. The DNA for the CDR3 is TGCAGCGCATCCGGGACAGGGACTAACTATGGCTACACCTTC.

V and J are TRBV5-4 and TRBJ2-7, with D unclear. V was clipped by 4 bases and J by 7 bases, with 12 bases between them. The CDR3 is made up of 12 amino acids. CDR1 and CDR2 (germline): SGHNT, YYREEE (reference sequence). This CDR3 is CASSQQTGEQYF. CDR3 in DNA: TGTGCCAGCAGCCAACAAACCGGTGAGCAGTACTTC. The full variable domain, rest sourced from reference TRBV5-4 and TRBJ2-7, is ETGVTQSPTHLIKTRGQQVTLRCSSQSGHNTVSWYQQALGQGPQFIFQYYREEENGRGNFPPRFSGLQFPNYSSELNVNALELDDSALYLCASSQQTGEQYFGPGTRLTVT.

The V gene is TRBV6-1, the J gene TRBJ2-2; D gene ambiguous. Trimming took 3 bases from V and 12 from J, leaving 8 bases between them. Germline-derived CDR1 and CDR2 are MNHNS and SASEGT. The CDR3 spans 11 residues. Here the CDR3 DNA reads TGTGCCAGCAGTGAGGGTGCACAGCTGTTTTTT. Amino acids: CASSEGAQLFF.

V and J are TRBV4-3 and TRBJ1-1, with D tentatively TRBD1 (6 bases). The CDR3 sequence is 14 residues long. The V gene's germline CDR1 is LGHNA and CDR2 YSLEER. V dropped 0 bases and J dropped 5 bases, with 10 bases sitting between them. CDR3 loop: CASSQEQGRTEAFF. CDR3 bases: TGCGCCAGCAGCCAAGAACAGGGAAGAACTGAAGCTTTCTTT.

The chain is built from TRBV6-1 and TRBJ1-2; TRBD1 matches 8 bases. Germline V gene data show CDR1 as MNHNS and CDR2 as SASEGT. The junction had 7 bases not matched to a gene; V was cut back by 9 bases and J by 4 bases. The CDR3 runs to 13 residues. The CDR3 nucleotides read TGTGCCAGTAGAGAACAGGGGGTCTATGGCTACACCTTC. As protein: CASREQGVYGYTF.

The CDR3 DNA sequence: TGCGCCAGCAGCCTCACGACTAGCGGGGGGGCCAGCATTCAGTACTTC. Translated: CASSLTTSGGASIQYF. This sequence joins TRBV4-1 and TRBJ2-4; 14 positions agree with TRBD2. J was trimmed by 9 bases and V by 4 bases; bases with no gene match: 8. The CDR3 sequence is 16 residues long. Germline lookup yields CDR1 MGHRA and CDR2 YSYEKL.

This clone was counted a few times. The chain carries TRBV29-1 and TRBJ2-3, with D possibly being TRBD1 (5 bases). V was clipped by 3 bases and J by 1 base, with 8 bases between them. This CDR3 contains 13 residues. CDR1 SQVTM and CDR2 ANQGSEA come from the germline V gene. The CDR3 loop reads CSVDLGGTDTQYF. For the CDR3, the DNA is TGCAGCGTTGATTTAGGGGGCACAGATACGCAGTATTTT.

The rearrangement joins TRBV5-1 to TRBJ1-6; a weak D match, TRBD1 (5 bases). The germline V and J ends were trimmed by 4 bases and 7 bases, with 12 bases remaining between them. The germline V gene encodes CDR1 SGHRS and CDR2 YFSETQ. This CDR3 has 14 residues. DNA for the CDR3: TGCGCCAGCAGCCCCTCCGGGGGGAATTCACCCCTCCACTTT. Its protein is CASSPSGGNSPLHF. Together with reference TRBV5-1 and TRBJ1-6, the CDR3 gives the full variable domain: KAGVTQTPRYLIKTRGQQVTLSCSPISGHRSVSWYQQTPGQGLQFLFEYFSETQRNKGNFPGRFSGRQFSNSRSEMNVSTLELGDSALYLCASSPSGGNSPLHFGNGTRLTVT.

J is TRBJ2-3 and V is TRBV5-1, with 11 bases that match TRBD2. The junction had 0 bases not matched to a gene; V was cut back by 0 bases and J by 0 bases. This CDR3 region has 16 residues. Germline V gene data show CDR1 as SGHRS and CDR2 as YFSETQ. The CDR3 protein is CASSLASGGSTDTQYF. The CDR3 bases are TGCGCCAGCAGCTTGGCTAGCGGGGGGAGCACAGATACGCAGTATTTT. Complete variable domain (other parts from reference TRBV5-1 and TRBJ2-3): KAGVTQTPRYLIKTRGQQVTLSCSPISGHRSVSWYQQTPGQGLQFLFEYFSETQRNKGNFPGRFSGRQFSNSRSEMNVSTLELGDSALYLCASSLASGGSTDTQYFGPGTRLTVL.

V is TRBV12-5 and J is TRBJ2-5; weak D call: TRBD2 (6 bases). This CDR3 has 15 amino acids. CDR1 is LGHNT, CDR2 FRNRAP, per germline. The V end lost 8 bases, the J end lost 4 bases, and 20 bases lay between the germline ends. The CDR3 reads CASRGMGGRLETQYF. The DNA of the CDR3 is TGTGCTAGTAGGGGAATGGGGGGAAGGTTAGAGACCCAGTACTTC.

The chain carries TRBV5-1 and TRBJ2-1; D is perhaps TRBD1 (5 bases). This CDR3 region has 18 residues. Per the germline V gene, CDR1 is SGHRS and CDR2 is YFSETQ. V dropped 0 bases and J dropped 0 bases, with 16 bases sitting between them. The CDR3 DNA reads TGCGCCAGCAGCTTGGTACGACAGCCCCTTAGCTCCTACAATGAGCAGTTCTTC. This translates into CASSLVRQPLSSYNEQFF.

The J gene is TRBJ1-5, the V gene TRBV4-2, with 8 nucleotides matching TRBD1. V was clipped by 6 bases and J by 2 bases; unmatched bases: 6. The CDR3 covers 15 residues. Germline V gene sequence: CDR1 LGHNA, CDR2 YNFKEQ. The CDR3 bases are TGTGCCAGCAGTCCGGACAGGGCGGGCAATCAGCCCCAGCATTTT. It codes for CASSPDRAGNQPQHF.

V usage is TRBV7-8 and J usage is TRBJ2-7, with 13 nucleotides matching TRBD2. This CDR3 region has 14 residues. The germline CDR1 and CDR2 sequences are SGHVS and FQNEAQ. Germline trimming cut 8 bases from V and 5 bases from J; bases unmatched to any gene: 6. The CDR3 nucleotides read TGTGCCAGCGACCAGGGACTAGCGGGGAACGAGCAGTACTTC. This translates into CASDQGLAGNEQYF. The whole variable domain, filled in from reference TRBV7-8 and TRBJ2-7, reads GAGVSQSPRYKVAKRGQDVALRCDPISGHVSLFWYQQALGQGPEFLTYFQNEAQLDKSGLPSDRFFAERPEGSVSTLKIQRTQQEDSAVYLCASDQGLAGNEQYFGPGTRLTVT.

The V gene is TRBV9, the J gene TRBJ2-2, with D perhaps matching TRBD1 or TRBD2 (5 bases each). Germline loops: CDR1 SGDLS, CDR2 YYNGEE. V was shortened by 4 bases and J by 6 bases, with 10 bases between the two germline ends. The CDR3 contains 13 residues. CDR3 residues: CASSTTGPGELFF. In DNA form, the CDR3 reads TGTGCCAGCAGCACCACGGGGCCCGGGGAGCTGTTTTTT.

The chain carries TRBV9 and TRBJ2-5, with 14 bases lining up with TRBD2. Germline CDR1 SGDLS, CDR2 YYNGEE. The CDR3 covers 17 residues. The V and J ends lost 3 bases and 2 bases, in that order; junction bases with no gene match: 6. The CDR3 loop reads CASSAGLAGGLQETQYF. As DNA, the CDR3 is TGTGCCAGCAGCGCCGGACTAGCGGGGGGACTACAAGAGACCCAGTACTTC.

CDR3 region: CASSLQMNTEAFF. The CDR3 bases are TGTGCCAGCAGCTTGCAGATGAACACTGAAGCTTTCTTT. V is TRBV5-8 and J is TRBJ1-1, with no clear D. The CDR3 loop spans 13 amino acids. Germline V gene data show CDR1 as SGHTS and CDR2 as YDEGEE. Trimming took 1 base from V and 0 from J, leaving 4 bases between them. The variable domain in full, with the rest retrieved from reference TRBV5-8 and TRBJ1-1, is EAGVTQSPTHLIKTRGQQATLRCSPISGHTSVYWYQQALGLGLQFLLWYDEGEERNRGNFPPRFSGRQFPNYSSELNVNALELEDSALYLCASSLQMNTEAFFGQGTRLTVV.

This chain connects TRBV7-3 to TRBJ2-5; D is unresolved. The V end lost 3 bases, the J end lost 4 bases, and 15 bases lay between the germline ends. The germline V gene encodes CDR1 SGHTA and CDR2 FQGTGA. This CDR3 is 15 amino acids long. Here the CDR3 reads CASSLENNRAETQYF. The CDR3 DNA sequence: TGTGCCAGCAGCTTGGAGAATAACCGGGCAGAGACCCAGTACTTC. Based on the CDR3 plus reference TRBV7-3 and TRBJ2-5, the full variable domain is GAGVSQTPSNKVTEKGKYVELRCDPISGHTALYWYRQSLGQGPEFLIYFQGTGAADDSGLPNDRFFAVRPEGSVSTLKIQRTERGDSAVYLCASSLENNRAETQYFGPGTRLLVL.

The CDR3 nucleotides read TGTGCCAGCGGCAGTCGGGACAGGGGTTACGAGCAGTACTTC. Amino acids: CASGSRDRGYEQYF. V is TRBV28 and J is TRBJ2-7, with TRBD1 matching 10 bases. Germline loops: CDR1 MDHEN, CDR2 SYDVKM. The CDR3 is made up of 14 amino acids. Trimming cost V 8 bases and J 4 bases; bases outside gene matches: 8. Drawing the rest from reference TRBV28 and TRBJ2-7, the complete variable domain is DVKVTQSSRYLVKRTGEKVFLECVQDMDHENMFWYRQDPGLGLRLIYFSYDVKMKEKGDIPEGYSVSREKKERFSLILESASTNQTSMYLCASGSRDRGYEQYFGPGTRLTVT.

This chain joins TRBV4-1 and TRBJ1-5; D unresolved. The length of the CDR3 is 14 residues. V shed 0 bases and J shed 7 bases, with 10 bases lying between them. Germline CDR1 and CDR2: MGHRA and YSYEKL. The CDR3 DNA reads as TGCGCCAGCAGCCAAGATCCGGGTTGGCAGCCCCAGCATTTT. This gives the protein CASSQDPGWQPQHF.

The J gene is TRBJ2-7, the V gene TRBV15, with TRBD1 identical over 9 bases. This CDR3 spans 17 amino acids. The J segment lost 6 bases and the V segment lost 0 bases, leaving 12 bases of the junction unmatched. The germline CDR1 and CDR2 sequences are LNHNV and YYDKDF (reference sequence). CDR3 nucleotides: TGTGCCACCAGCAGAGATCCCGGACAGGGGCGACTAGGCGAGCAGTACTTC. Its protein product is CATSRDPGQGRLGEQYF.

As regards this clone: Sequence at one end of the junction differs from germline and may be a read error. This chain connects TRBV2 to TRBJ2-4; 9 nucleotides agree with TRBD1. The CDR3 loop spans 13 amino acids. CDR1 and CDR2 from the germline V gene are SNHLY and FYNNEI. The CDR3 region has the DNA TGTGCCAGCATCTACACCGGGACAGGGCCTTTCTGGTTC. Its translation: CASIYTGTGPFWF. The complete variable domain, with remaining parts taken from reference TRBV2 and TRBJ2-4, reads EPEVTQTPSHQVTQMGQEVILRCVPISNHLYFYWYRQILGQKVEFLVSFYNNEISEKSEIFDDQFSVERPDGSNFTLKIRSTKLEDSAMYFCASIYTGTGPFWFGAGTRLSVL.